This TCR beta chain was sequenced for a study of cytomegalovirus exposure and HLA in healthy donors. Trimming took 3 bases from V and 4 from J, leaving 15 bases between them. CDR3 length equals 15 residues. Germline V lookup: CDR1 MDHEN, CDR2 SYDVKM. Amplification used 60 Vbeta primers and 13 Jbeta primers. This table comes from immunoSEQ multiplex PCR, and its TCRdb copy is limited to in-frame clones, with some not included. Among approximately 170,000 clones listed, 65% to 70% were seen once. Findings and caveats of the study: As a later analysis revealed, the rate of TCR association differed by HLA locus, with DRB1 most and HLA-C fewest.

Regarding this clone: The antigen remains undetermined.

The sequenced sample was PBMCs. The TCR sequence derives from a woman younger than 35 in good health and CMV-seropositive. V usage is TRBV28 and J usage is TRBJ1-1; TRBD1 might be the D (6 bases). DNA of the CDR3: TGTGCCAGCAGTTTCGGGGCAGGGGTGGGCACTGAAGCTTTCTTT. This gives the protein CASSFGAGVGTEAFF.